The rows below give T cell receptor beta chains drawn from one sample of a study of PD-L1 blockade in urothelial cancer. Sequencing was performed with immunoSEQ multiplex PCR; in TCRdb, only in-frame clones are kept and a portion is missing. Here the sample spans about 76,000 clones, approximately 90% being singletons. The sequences come from PBMCs, collected around atezolizumab (anti-PD-L1) treatment. Receptors were obtained from an elderly woman with urothelial cancer. CDR3s include the opening cysteine and the closing phenylalanine or tryptophan. Each record gives: J gene, D gene, clone size, V gene, CDR3 DNA, CDR3 protein. D genes are given only for firm matches. Clone size is not always given. Where it is, it says once, few, many or a class for expanded clones.

>TRBJ1-1|NA|NA|TRBV29-1
TGCAGCGTGATATGGGGGTGGGGGGGGAGGCCTGAAGCTTTCTTT
CSVIWGWGGRPEAFF
>TRBJ2-2|TRBD2|NA|TRBV5-1
TGCGCCAGCAGACGAGCGGGAGTGGACACCGGGGAGCTGTTTTTT
CASRRAGVDTGELFF
>TRBJ2-7|NA|NA|TRBV27
TGTGCCAGCAGACCCCCGGGCCCCAGGGACGAGCAGTACTTC
CASRPPGPRDEQYF
>TRBJ1-5|NA|NA|TRBV30
TGTGCCTGGAGTGGCGGACAAGTCAATCAGCCCCAGCATTTT
CAWSGGQVNQPQHF
>TRBJ2-5|NA|NA|TRBV28
TGTGCCAGCAGTATCACAGGGAGTTTGAACCAAGAGACCCAGTACTTC
CASSITGSLNQETQYF
>TRBJ1-1|TRBD1|NA|TRBV10-1
TGCGCCAGCAGACAGGGGTCGGGGGTTGCTGAAGCTTTCTTT
CASRQGSGVAEAFF
>TRBJ2-7|NA|NA|TRBV10-3
TGTGCCATCAGTGATACAGGGAAAGTGTACGAGCAGTACTTC
CAISDTGKVYEQYF
>TRBJ2-5|NA|NA|TRBV27
TGTGCCAGCAGTCACTCCTTTGAGACCCAGTACTTC
CASSHSFETQYF
>TRBJ2-7|TRBD2|NA|TRBV30
TGTGCCTGGACGTCTACGACTAGCGGATACTACGAGCAGTACTTC
CAWTSTTSGYYEQYF
>TRBJ2-5|NA|NA|TRBV28
TGTGCCAGCAGCGTCGAAGAGACCCAGTACTTC
CASSVEETQYF
>TRBJ1-1|TRBD1|NA|TRBV27
TGTGCCAGCAGTGCCTCCGGGACAGGGGTCACTGAAGCTTTCTTT
CASSASGTGVTEAFF
>TRBJ1-1|TRBD1|NA|TRBV7-8
TGTGCCAGCAGCCGTCAGACAGGGGAGGCTTTCTTT
CASSRQTGEAFF
>TRBJ2-1|NA|NA|TRBV9
TGTGCCAGCAGCCCCCAGAATGAGCAGTTCTTC
CASSPQNEQFF
>TRBJ1-1|TRBD1|NA|TRBV7-2
TGTGCCAGCAGCCCCACAACAGGGGTGACTGAAGCTTTCTTT
CASSPTTGVTEAFF
>TRBJ1-1|TRBD1|NA|TRBV27
TGTGCCAGCAGCCTTTTCCAGGGGGCAGGAATCACTGAAGCTTTCTTT
CASSLFQGAGITEAFF
>TRBJ2-5|TRBD1|NA|TRBV7-9
TGTGCCAGCAGCTTCGGGACAGGGGGCAGTGAGACCCAGTACTTC
CASSFGTGGSETQYF
>TRBJ2-7|NA|NA|TRBV5-1
TGCGCCAGCAGCCAGAATTACGAGCAGTACTTC
CASSQNYEQYF
>TRBJ2-3|TRBD2|NA|TRBV9
TGTGCCAGCAGCGTAGGGGCGGGAGGCACAGATACGCAGTATTTT
CASSVGAGGTDTQYF
>TRBJ2-1|TRBD1|NA|TRBV9
TGTGCCAGCAGCTCCAGACAGGGTGGGGCCTCCTACAATGAGCAGTTCTTC
CASSSRQGGASYNEQFF
>TRBJ1-4|TRBD1|NA|TRBV30
TGTGCCTGGAGTGGACAGGGGGTCAATGAAAAACTGTTTTTT
CAWSGQGVNEKLFF
>TRBJ2-3|TRBD2|NA|TRBV18
TGTGCCAGCACCCCATTAGCGGGACTCACAGATACGCAGTATTTT
CASTPLAGLTDTQYF
>TRBJ1-5|NA|NA|TRBV4-1
TGCGCCAGCAGCCAAGATGGAGCAGGGGCGAGGAATCAGCCCCAGCATTTT
CASSQDGAGARNQPQHF
>TRBJ2-3|NA|NA|TRBV5-1
TGCGCCAGCAGCCTAGGGGGGGCCGGAGATACGCAGTATTTT
CASSLGGAGDTQYF
>TRBJ2-2|TRBD2|NA|TRBV19
TGTGCCAGTACGGGCGCCAGCGGGATGAACACCGGGGAGCTGTTTTTT
CASTGASGMNTGELFF
>TRBJ2-7|NA|once|TRBV6-1
TGTGCCAGCAGTGAAGCGGGGAGACCCTACGAGCAGTACTTC
CASSEAGRPYEQYF
>TRBJ2-3|TRBD2|once|TRBV9
TGTGCCAGCAGCGTAATGACTAGCGGGAGTTTTTCAGATACGCAGTATTTT
CASSVMTSGSFSDTQYF
>TRBJ2-5|NA|NA|TRBV15
TGTGCCACCAGCAGAGCCGGGACAAGATCCCAAGAGACCCAGTACTTC
CATSRAGTRSQETQYF
>TRBJ2-3|NA|once|TRBV5-1
TGCGCCAGTATGGTTCAGGGTGCAACAGATACGCAGTATTTT
CASMVQGATDTQYF
>TRBJ1-4|NA|NA|TRBV10-3
TGTGCCATCAGTGAGTTTAGAGAAAAACTGTTTTTT
CAISEFREKLFF
>TRBJ2-4|NA|NA|TRBV7-2
TGTGCCAGCAGCAAAGGGGGGGTAGAGAACATTCAGTACTTC
CASSKGGVENIQYF
>TRBJ2-5|TRBD2|NA|TRBV5-1
TGCGCCAGCTCTCCGGGACTAGCGGGCCCCGAAGAGACCCAGTACTTC
CASSPGLAGPEETQYF
>TRBJ1-1|TRBD1|NA|TRBV28
TGTGCGTGCGGGGGACAGGGGGCTTTCGGCACTGAAGCTTTCTTT
CACGGQGAFGTEAFF
>TRBJ2-1|TRBD1|NA|TRBV29-1
TGCAGCGTTGCCTCCGGGACAGGGCGCACCTACAATGAGCAGTTCTTC
CSVASGTGRTYNEQFF
>TRBJ2-2|NA|NA|TRBV18
TGTGCCAGCTCACCAAGCAGGGGACCGAACACCGGGGAGCTGTTTTTT
CASSPSRGPNTGELFF
>TRBJ2-1|TRBD2|NA|TRBV9
TGTGCCAGCAGCGTAATGGGATCCGGACTAGCGGGAGGCGCACAGTTCTTC
CASSVMGSGLAGGAQFF
>TRBJ2-3|TRBD1|NA|TRBV5-4
TGTGCCAGCACACGGGGACAGGGGGCTGGAGATACGCAGTATTTT
CASTRGQGAGDTQYF
>TRBJ1-2|NA|NA|TRBV4-2
TGTGCCAGCAGCCAAGATCCCCCGAGGGGCTACACCTTC
CASSQDPPRGYTF
>TRBJ2-1|NA|NA|TRBV11-2
TGTGCCAGCAGCCCCGGGGACACCCCCTACAATGAGCAGTTCTTC
CASSPGDTPYNEQFF
>TRBJ1-2|TRBD1|NA|TRBV6-6
TGTGCCAGCACCCCTTGGACAGGGCGGAACTATGGCTACACCTTC
CASTPWTGRNYGYTF
>TRBJ2-7|NA|NA|TRBV6-1
TGTGCCAGCCGAGAGACAGTAAACGAGCAGTACTTC
CASRETVNEQYF
>TRBJ1-1|NA|NA|TRBV5-4
TGTGCCAGCAGCTTCGGTCAGAACACTGAAGCTTTCTTT
CASSFGQNTEAFF
>TRBJ2-1|TRBD1|NA|TRBV6-1
TGTGCCAGCACCCCTACCAGGGGACAGTACAATGAGCAGTTCTTC
CASTPTRGQYNEQFF
>TRBJ2-1|TRBD2|NA|TRBV11-2
TGTGCCAGCGCAACTAGCGGGAGCTACAATGAGCAGTTCTTC
CASATSGSYNEQFF
>TRBJ2-2|NA|NA|TRBV28
TGTGCCAGCAGTTTTTTCCCGGGGAACACCGGGGAGCTGTTTTTT
CASSFFPGNTGELFF
>TRBJ2-1|NA|NA|TRBV5-1
TGCGCCAGCAGCTCTTCCGGGACTCAGTACAATGAGCAGTTCTTC
CASSSSGTQYNEQFF
>TRBJ1-1|NA|NA|TRBV5-1
TGCGCCAGCAGCTTGGAGGTGCTCCCCGGGTTCACTGAAGCTTTCTTT
CASSLEVLPGFTEAFF
>TRBJ2-2|NA|NA|TRBV19
TGTGCCAGTAAAATAGCGGAGACTAACACCGGGGAGCTGTTTTTT
CASKIAETNTGELFF
>TRBJ1-1|NA|NA|TRBV10-3
TGTGCCATCAGTGAGTCCCGGGACATGAACACTGAAGCTTTCTTT
CAISESRDMNTEAFF
>TRBJ1-2|TRBD1|NA|TRBV5-3
TGTGCCAGAATCCCCACGGAAACTCCGGGGACAGGGGATTGTCGAGGCTACACCTTC
CARIPTETPGTGDCRGYTF
>TRBJ2-5|TRBD2|NA|TRBV5-1
TGCGCCAGCAGCTTGGGACTAGCGGGGAGCCAAGAGACCCAGTACTTC
CASSLGLAGSQETQYF
>TRBJ1-1|TRBD1|NA|TRBV9
TGTGCCAGCAGCGTAGAGGGGGCAAGGGACACTGAAGCTTTCTTT
CASSVEGARDTEAFF